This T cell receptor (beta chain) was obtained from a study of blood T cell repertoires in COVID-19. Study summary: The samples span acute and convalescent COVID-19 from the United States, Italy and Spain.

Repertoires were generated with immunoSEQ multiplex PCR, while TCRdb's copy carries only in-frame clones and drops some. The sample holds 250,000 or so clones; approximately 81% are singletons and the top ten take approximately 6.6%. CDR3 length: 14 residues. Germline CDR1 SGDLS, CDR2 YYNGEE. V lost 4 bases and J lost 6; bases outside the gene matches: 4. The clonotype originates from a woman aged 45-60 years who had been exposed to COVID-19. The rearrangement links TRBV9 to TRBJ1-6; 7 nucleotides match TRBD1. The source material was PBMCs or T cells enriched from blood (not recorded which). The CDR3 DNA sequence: TGTGCCAGCAGCTCAGGGACAGCTAATTCACCCCTCCACTTT. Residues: CASSSGTANSPLHF.